The 25 T cell receptor beta chains listed next were all sequenced from one sample in a study of identical twins. MiXCR, applied by TCRdb to the 5' RACE reads, yields one record per CDR3 protein. The repertoire holds 540,000 or so distinct CDR3 sequences, with under 25% as singletons. This same sample was also taken into another study, of yellow fever vaccine responses in identical twins.

Sample: CD4+ T cells sorted from blood. The receptors here all came from a woman aged 18-29 years in good health.

The chain links TRBV29-1 to TRBJ1-5; D possibly corresponds to TRBD1 (6 bases). CDR1 is SQVTM and CDR2 is ANQGSEA in the germline V gene. The CDR3 totals 13 residues. The V end was cut by 4 bases, the J end by 2 bases, with 9 bases between. The CDR3 sequence: CSVVAGGNQPQHF. CDR3 coding DNA: TGCAGCGTTGTTGCAGGGGGCAATCAGCCCCAGCATTTT.

The chain uses TRBV28 and TRBJ2-3; a weak D match, TRBD1 (5 bases). Germline assignment: CDR1 MDHEN and CDR2 SYDVKM. V lost 2 bases to trimming and J lost 0 bases, with 9 bases between them. There are 15 residues in the CDR3. CDR3 DNA: TGTGCCAGCAGTTTAGTCTGGGGCAGCACAGATACGCAGTATTTT. It codes for CASSLVWGSTDTQYF.

This clonotype was seen a few times. This sequence joins TRBV5-1 and TRBJ2-7; 7 nucleotides agree with TRBD2. Germline loops: CDR1 SGHRS, CDR2 YFSETQ. The J segment lost 3 bases and the V segment lost 0 bases, leaving 3 bases of the junction unmatched. The CDR3 length is 14 residues. DNA of the CDR3: TGCGCCAGCAGCTTGGAGGGGACTAACTACGAGCAGTACTTC. Translated, it gives CASSLEGTNYEQYF. Looking up the rest from reference TRBV5-1 and TRBJ2-7 gives the full variable domain: KAGVTQTPRYLIKTRGQQVTLSCSPISGHRSVSWYQQTPGQGLQFLFEYFSETQRNKGNFPGRFSGRQFSNSRSEMNVSTLELGDSALYLCASSLEGTNYEQYFGPGTRLTVT.

This chain uses TRBV6-1 with TRBJ2-2; 8 bases map to TRBD2. The CDR3 spans 16 residues. J gave up 3 bases and V 6 bases, and 9 bases lay outside the gene matches. Germline CDR1 MNHNS, CDR2 SASEGT. The DNA of the CDR3 is TGTGCCAGCAGGTTAAGCGGGAGTGCGTACACCGGGGAGCTGTTTTTT. Amino acid sequence: CASRLSGSAYTGELFF.

The V and J genes are TRBV5-1 and TRBJ2-4, with 11 nucleotides matching TRBD2. Germline CDR1 reads SGHRS; CDR2 reads YFSETQ. The J segment lost 1 base and the V segment lost 4 bases, leaving 13 bases of the junction unmatched. There are 19 residues in the CDR3. CDR3 region: CASSPVGVAGGPAKNIQYF. As DNA, the CDR3 is TGCGCCAGCAGCCCCGTCGGGGTAGCGGGAGGGCCGGCCAAAAACATTCAGTACTTC.

The rearrangement links TRBV6-1 to TRBJ2-7; a weak D match, TRBD1 (6 bases). CDR1 and CDR2 (germline): MNHNS, SASEGT. The CDR3 has 15 amino acids. V lost 7 bases, J lost 0 bases, and 16 bases lay in between. The CDR3 region is CASIQPGHRSYEQYF. The CDR3, as DNA: TGTGCCAGCATCCAGCCGGGACACCGCTCCTACGAGCAGTACTTC.

This clonotype was seen a few times. The genes are TRBV4-1 and TRBJ2-1; D ambiguous. Looked up from germline, CDR1 is MGHRA and CDR2 is YSYEKL. This CDR3 is built from 13 residues. Trimming cost V 0 bases and J 12 bases, with 12 bases left between them. CDR3 residues: CASSQDRVQRQFF. In DNA form, the CDR3 reads TGCGCCAGCAGCCAAGATCGGGTACAGCGGCAGTTCTTC.

The J gene is TRBJ2-1, the V gene TRBV28, with 7 bases fitting TRBD1. V dropped 4 bases and J dropped 15; count of bases not matched to a gene: 9. Germline V gives CDR1 MDHEN, CDR2 SYDVKM. This CDR3 has 12 amino acids. Written as DNA, the CDR3 is TGTGCCAGCAGTTCTTCCGGGACAGTACTGTTCTTC. Its protein is CASSSSGTVLFF.

This clonotype was seen at least ten times. The gene calls are TRBV12-3 or TRBV12-4 and TRBJ1-1; D possibly corresponds to TRBD1 (5 bases). The CDR3 has 14 residues. V gave up 5 bases and J gave up 0 bases, with 10 bases separating them. The CDR3 DNA sequence: TGTGCCAGCAGTGGGACGAGCATGAACACTGAAGCTTTCTTT. It specifies CASSGTSMNTEAFF.

The genes are TRBV24-1 and TRBJ2-1; D is unclear. CDR1 is KGHDR, CDR2 SFDVKD, per germline. The CDR3 consists of 16 residues. V dropped 3 bases and J dropped 2 bases, with 13 bases sitting between them. CDR3 region: CATSDPTGKPYNEQFF. DNA of the CDR3: TGTGCCACCAGTGATCCGACGGGTAAGCCCTACAATGAGCAGTTCTTC.

This clonotype was observed a handful of times. The chain has TRBV6-5 and TRBJ1-5, with 8 nucleotides matching TRBD1. Germline loops: CDR1 MNHEY, CDR2 SVGAGI. CDR3 length: 12 residues. The junction had 4 bases not matched to a gene; V was cut back by 8 bases and J by 7 bases. The CDR3 DNA reads TGTGCCAGCGGGACAGGAAGCCAGCCCCAGCATTTT. This codes for CASGTGSQPQHF.

This clonotype was picked up a small number of times. The J gene is TRBJ2-3, the V gene TRBV10-3; D is unclear. The germline V gene encodes CDR1 ENHRY and CDR2 SYGVKD. V lost 6 bases to trimming and J lost 1 base, with 11 bases between them. The CDR3 is 14 residues long. The CDR3 is CAISMTEGTDTQYF. Here the CDR3 DNA reads TGTGCCATCAGCATGACCGAAGGCACAGATACGCAGTATTTT.

V and J are TRBV28 and TRBJ2-1; D is unresolved. Trimming shortened V by 8 bases and J by 9 bases, and 17 bases separated the two germline ends. Per the germline V gene, CDR1 is MDHEN and CDR2 is SYDVKM. This CDR3 is 13 amino acids long. The CDR3 is CASVPSPKVEQFF. The DNA of the CDR3 is TGTGCCAGCGTCCCGAGCCCGAAGGTTGAGCAGTTCTTC. The full variable domain, completed using reference TRBV28 and TRBJ2-1, is DVKVTQSSRYLVKRTGEKVFLECVQDMDHENMFWYRQDPGLGLRLIYFSYDVKMKEKGDIPEGYSVSREKKERFSLILESASTNQTSMYLCASVPSPKVEQFFGPGTRLTVL.

This clonotype was detected a few times. This sequence joins TRBV12-3 or TRBV12-4 and TRBJ1-2, with D unresolved. The V end lost 5 bases, the J end lost 7 bases, and 11 bases lay between the germline ends. The CDR3 consists of 12 residues. Here the CDR3 DNA reads TGTGCCAGCAGTCCCGGCCTGACTGGCTACACCTTC. Translating it yields CASSPGLTGYTF.

This clonotype has a handful of counts. The chain couples TRBV20-1 to TRBJ2-7; 9 positions agree with TRBD1. Germline V lookup: CDR1 DFQATT, CDR2 SNEGSKA (reference sequence). The V segment lost 5 bases and the J segment 3 bases; nucleotides outside the gene matches: 8. The CDR3 is 14 residues long. The CDR3: CSAGTGTGYYEQYV. DNA of the CDR3: TGCAGTGCTGGTACCGGGACAGGGTACTACGAGCAGTACGTC.

This clonotype was recorded a few times. The V and J genes are TRBV5-1 and TRBJ2-2; 10 bases map to TRBD2. This CDR3 has 20 residues. Germline lookup yields CDR1 SGHRS and CDR2 YFSETQ. With 3 bases clipped from V and 4 bases from J, the junction kept 18 bases outside the gene matches. The DNA of the CDR3 is TGCGCCAGCAGCTCCAAATATCCCTTAGCGGGAGGACCGGGCACCGGGGAGCTGTTTTTT. Its translation is CASSSKYPLAGGPGTGELFF.

The rearrangement joins TRBV4-1 to TRBJ2-5, with 10 nucleotides matching TRBD2. Trimming at V came to 0 bases and at J to 4 bases, leaving 5 bases not matched to a gene. Per germline, CDR1 MGHRA and CDR2 YSYEKL. The CDR3 extends over 16 amino acids. CDR3 in DNA: TGCGCCAGCAGCCAAGATCGTCTAGCGGGGGCAGAGACCCAGTACTTC. It is translated as CASSQDRLAGAETQYF.

This clonotype was seen a handful of times. This chain uses TRBV27 with TRBJ2-4; D might be TRBD2 (5 bases). Germline assignment: CDR1 MNHEY and CDR2 SMNVEV (reference sequence). This CDR3 is 11 amino acids long. The CDR3 nucleotides are TGTTCAAGAAACCGACCGGGAATTCAGTACTTC. Translation gives CSRNRPGIQYF.

This clonotype has a handful of counts. The chain has TRBV6-2 or TRBV6-3 and TRBJ1-6; TRBD1 aligns across 10 bases. The CDR3 is 19 residues long. CDR1 is MNHEY and CDR2 is SVGEGT in the germline V gene. V was pared by 7 bases and J by 7 bases, with 19 bases of the junction left unmatched. CDR3 nucleotide sequence: TGTGCCAGCAACGGACCGGGACAGGGGCGTCTTGGGGTCAATTCACCCCTCCACTTT. Protein product: CASNGPGQGRLGVNSPLHF.

The genes are TRBV4-1 and TRBJ1-5; D gene uncertain. Germline V gene sequence: CDR1 MGHRA, CDR2 YSYEKL. Between the trimmed V and J ends, which lost 0 bases and 4 bases, there was a span of 10 bases. The CDR3 consists of 15 residues. CDR3 coding DNA: TGCGCCAGCAGCCAAGAGTTGAGGACTAATCAGCCCCAGCATTTT. This sequence encodes CASSQELRTNQPQHF.

V gene TRBV7-2 combines with J gene TRBJ2-3; D may be TRBD1 (6 bases). Germline lookup yields CDR1 SGHTA and CDR2 FQGNSA. The ends were cut back, 6 bases at V and 5 bases at J, with 9 bases in the middle. The CDR3 totals 12 residues. The CDR3 DNA is TGTGCCAGCAGGCAAGGGGGAGATACGCAGTATTTT. Its protein product is CASRQGGDTQYF.

This clonotype was seen only a few times. V is TRBV5-5 and J is TRBJ2-5, with unresolved D. Trimming left V 4 bases short and J 4 bases short, with 11 bases between. The length of the CDR3 is 13 residues. Germline CDR1 and CDR2: SGHKS and YYEKEE (reference sequence). Here the CDR3 DNA reads TGTGCCAGCAGCCCCATATGGGGAGAGACCCAGTACTTC. Translated: CASSPIWGETQYF.

The sample holds a few counts of this clonotype. The J gene is TRBJ2-7, the V gene TRBV27; 7 nucleotides line up with TRBD2. Per germline, CDR1 MNHEY and CDR2 SMNVEV (reference sequence). The CDR3 runs 14 residues. Unmatched junction bases numbered 8, after V lost 5 bases and J lost 4 bases. This CDR3 reads CASSPIHGGYEQYF. As DNA, the CDR3 is TGTGCCAGCAGTCCAATACACGGGGGGTACGAGCAGTACTTC.

The V call is TRBV6-2 or TRBV6-3, the J call TRBJ2-5, with TRBD2 matching 8 bases. Unmatched junction bases numbered 3, after V lost 2 bases and J lost 1 base. This CDR3 contains 15 residues. Germline V gives CDR1 MNHEY, CDR2 SVGEGT. The CDR3 loop is CASSYLREGQETQYF. DNA for the CDR3: TGTGCCAGCAGTTACCTTCGGGAGGGCCAAGAGACCCAGTACTTC.

The CDR3 here is CASSPRTGTLYEQYV. DNA for the CDR3: TGTGCCAGCTCACCCCGGACAGGGACACTCTACGAGCAGTACGTC. The chain carries TRBV18 and TRBJ2-7; the match to TRBD1 covers 8 bases. The J segment lost 3 bases and the V segment lost 3 bases, leaving 7 bases of the junction unmatched. The germline V gene has CDR1 KGHSH and CDR2 LQKENI. This CDR3 contains 15 residues.